These 7 T cell receptor beta chains originate from one sample sequenced in a study of healthy donors' naive CD4 and CD8 T cells. Starting from 500 ng of total RNA, TCR libraries were made with linear amplification. TCRdb re-derived calls from the reads in MiXCR, one entry per CDR3 protein. The table shows some 190,000 distinct CDR3 sequences, with 65% to 75% occurring only once. The sequencing sample was made of naive CD4+ and CD8+ T cells sorted from blood, pooled from several donors. The receptors originated from a pool of human donors in good health; the sample pools cells from several healthy donors.

This clonotype showed up just a few times. The chain recombines TRBV13 with TRBJ2-5; TRBD2 matches at 8 bases. Germline V gives CDR1 PRHDT, CDR2 FYEKMQ (reference sequence). V was clipped by 6 bases and J by 5 bases; unmatched bases: 11. The length of the CDR3 is 15 residues. CDR3: CASRPRGLVRETQYF. The CDR3 DNA reads as TGTGCCAGCAGGCCACGGGGACTAGTTCGCGAGACCCAGTACTTC.

This chain uses TRBV27 with TRBJ1-1; unclear D gene. Germline CDR1 MNHEY, CDR2 SMNVEV (reference sequence). This CDR3 is built from 16 residues. Trimming cost V 5 bases and J 4 bases, with 20 bases left between them. CDR3 sequence: CASSPVLGRLGTEAFF. For the CDR3, the DNA is TGTGCCAGCAGTCCCGTCTTAGGGCGGCTTGGCACTGAAGCTTTCTTT.

The rearrangement joins TRBV29-1 to TRBJ1-5; D gene unclear. Germline values: CDR1 SQVTM, CDR2 ANQGSEA. V dropped 4 bases and J dropped 0 bases, with 7 bases sitting between them. CDR3 length: 13 amino acids. The CDR3 loop reads CSVVVHSNQPQHF. CDR3 nucleotides: TGCAGCGTTGTAGTACATAGCAATCAGCCCCAGCATTTT.

This chain uses TRBV20-1 with TRBJ2-7, with 7 bases that match TRBD1. Germline values: CDR1 DFQATT, CDR2 SNEGSKA (reference sequence). V gave up 3 bases and J gave up 2 bases; unmatched junction bases: 1. This CDR3 region has 12 residues. CDR3 DNA sequence: TGCAGTGCTAGTGGACAGGCCTACGAGCAGTACTTC. It specifies CSASGQAYEQYF.

CDR3 nucleotide sequence: TGCAGCGTGAATTCCGGGCCTATGAACACTGAAGCTTTCTTT. The encoded protein is CSVNSGPMNTEAFF. The V gene is TRBV29-1, the J gene TRBJ1-1, with D hard to call. Germline V gene sequence: CDR1 SQVTM, CDR2 ANQGSEA. V was shortened by 6 bases and J by 0 bases, with 14 bases between the two germline ends. The CDR3 totals 14 residues.

V gene TRBV20-1 combines with J gene TRBJ2-7; no firm D call. Germline V CDR1 and CDR2: DFQATT, SNEGSKA (reference sequence). The CDR3 totals 12 residues. V was clipped by 4 bases and J by 1 base, with 8 bases between them. This chain's CDR3 is CSATPGSYEQYF. As DNA, the CDR3 is TGCAGTGCTACCCCCGGTTCCTACGAGCAGTACTTC.

This clonotype was seen a single time. In DNA form, the CDR3 reads TGTGCCAGCATTCCAACAGGGAAGGACACTGAAGCTTTCTTT. The encoded protein is CASIPTGKDTEAFF. The chain joins TRBV6-5 to TRBJ1-1, with D possibly TRBD1 on 6 matching bases. This CDR3 is built from 14 residues. Deletions cut 7 bases from V and 3 bases from J, with 15 bases between. CDR1 and CDR2 from the germline V gene are MNHEY and SVGAGI.